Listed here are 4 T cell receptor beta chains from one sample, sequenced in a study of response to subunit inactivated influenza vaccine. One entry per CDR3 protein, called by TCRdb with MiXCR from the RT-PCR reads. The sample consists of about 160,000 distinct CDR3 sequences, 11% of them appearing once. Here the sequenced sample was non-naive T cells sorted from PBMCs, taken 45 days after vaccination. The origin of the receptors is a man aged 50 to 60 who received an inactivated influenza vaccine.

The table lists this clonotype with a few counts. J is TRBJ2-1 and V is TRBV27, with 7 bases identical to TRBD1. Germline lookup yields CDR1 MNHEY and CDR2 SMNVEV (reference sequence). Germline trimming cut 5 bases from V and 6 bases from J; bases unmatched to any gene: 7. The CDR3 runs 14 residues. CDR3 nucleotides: TGTGCCAGCAGTATTTCCGGGACAGCCAATGAGCAGTTCTTC. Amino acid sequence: CASSISGTANEQFF.

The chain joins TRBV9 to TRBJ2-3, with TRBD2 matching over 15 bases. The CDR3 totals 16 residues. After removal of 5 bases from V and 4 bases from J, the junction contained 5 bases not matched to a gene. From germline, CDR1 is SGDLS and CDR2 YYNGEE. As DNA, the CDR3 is TGTGCCAGCAGTCGAGGACTAGCGGGAGGGGCAGATACGCAGTATTTT. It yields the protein CASSRGLAGGADTQYF.

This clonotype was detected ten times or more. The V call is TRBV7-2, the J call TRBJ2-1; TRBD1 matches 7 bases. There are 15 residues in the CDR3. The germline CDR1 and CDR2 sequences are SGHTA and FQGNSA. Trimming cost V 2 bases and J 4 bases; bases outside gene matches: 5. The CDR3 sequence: CASSLKGALYNEQFF. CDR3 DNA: TGTGCCAGCAGCTTAAAGGGGGCCCTTTACAATGAGCAGTTCTTC.

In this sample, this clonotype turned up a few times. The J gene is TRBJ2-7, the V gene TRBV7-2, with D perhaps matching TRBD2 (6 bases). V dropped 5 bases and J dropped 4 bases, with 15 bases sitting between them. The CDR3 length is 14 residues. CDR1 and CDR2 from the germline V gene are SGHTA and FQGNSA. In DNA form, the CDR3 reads TGTGCCAGCAGCCTCCGGGACTCTAGATACGAGCAGTACTTC. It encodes CASSLRDSRYEQYF.